This TCR beta chain was identified during a study of cytomegalovirus exposure and HLA in healthy donors listed by TCRdb under 2017. For the wider study: An earlier analysis of approximately 550 of the donors reported 250 to 350 Gb of sequence data and some 120 million unique TCR beta sequences from about 179 million T cells. Around 300 gigabases of sequencing data and tens of millions of unique TCR sequences were included in an early release covering around 650 HLA-typed donors. Of the roughly 400 genotyped donors, roughly 85% fell in the genetic ancestry cluster associated with self-reported Caucasian donors. The study aimed to test whether signatures of past pathogen exposure could be identified by cataloging public T cell receptors. The study profiled the T cell repertoires of about 640 subjects by immunosequencing and related them to cytomegalovirus serostatus. A separate validation cohort of roughly 110 different subjects was used in addition to the 666-subject first cohort. High-throughput TCR immunosequencing, statistical association of individual TCRs with disease status, and machine learning were combined to predict cytomegalovirus infection status. In a later analysis, previously published TCR beta repertoires from about 640 donors were re-analyzed and high-resolution HLA genotyping was added so that TCR occurrence patterns could be studied. Rather than drawing on any new phenotypic data, the later analysis identified candidate immune exposures from TCR beta sequences and the way those sequences occurred across donors. An earlier analysis of more than 450 of the donors used high-throughput TCR beta sequencing to judge whether each TCR beta V gene segment behaved as functional or pseudogenic. Donor age, sex, ethnicity and CMV serostatus were collected together with the repertoire data. Genome-wide SNP genotypes for about 65% of the 666 donors were used in a later genetic analysis, which treated that subset as a discovery cohort. Every discovery cohort repertoire had been produced on one sequencing platform. HLA typing included class I and class II loci at four-digit resolution. Typing coverage differed by locus: A, B, C, DRB1 and DQB1 were typed in about 620-630 donors, DQA1 in about 500, DPA1 in over 600, and DPB1 in approximately 450. Because of strong linkage in the cohort, roughly five DR-DQ haplotypes were treated as single units for association and clustering. Among around 400 genotyped donors of the cohort, an average of around 240,000 unique TCR beta nucleotide sequences were sequenced per donor, roughly 18% of them non-productive.

The method was the immunoSEQ multiplex PCR assay. A mixture of 60 forward primers for TCR Vbeta segments and 13 reverse primers for TCR Jbeta segments was used in the multiplex PCR. A multiplex PCR assay on genomic DNA amplified the CDR3 region of rearranged TCR beta genes. On the Illumina HiSeq System, the amplified TCR beta libraries were sequenced as 87-base-pair reads. The authors processed their data as follows. A later analysis counted 65 million to 90 million unique TCR beta chains across the 670 or so repertoires, and around 12 million of these chains were shared by at least two donors. Raw reads were error-corrected and collapsed into unique sequences with a nearest-neighbor algorithm that merged closely related sequences to remove PCR and sequencing errors. V, D and J gene segments were assigned by aligning CDR3 sequences to IMGT reference sequences. Each retained sequence needed at least a six-nucleotide match to both a V gene segment and a J gene segment. A rearrangement counted as productive if the CDR3 had no stop codons and remained in frame with V and J, and every other rearrangement counted as non-productive. CDR3 was defined according to IMGT convention as the region running from the second conserved V-encoded cysteine to the conserved J-encoded phenylalanine. In an earlier analysis of around 640 of the donors, sequences lacking an unambiguous match to a single V gene segment were excluded. An earlier analysis of 450 to 650 of the donors called V segments functional above 56.7% productive rearrangements and segregating when the between-donor standard deviation exceeded 5%. A statistical classification framework was built to diagnose cytomegalovirus status from the catalog of TCR beta chain sequences. In a later analysis, TCR nucleotide sequences were compared against IMGT/GENE-DB human TR gene sequences so that V and J genes could be assigned. In a later analysis, CDR3 sequences and most-parsimonious VDJ recombination scenarios were assigned using the TCRdist pipeline. In a later analysis, each TCR beta chain was defined by its CDR3 amino acid sequence together with its V-gene family, and reads lacking a unique V-gene family were excluded. In a later analysis, 450 to 600 highly shared, low-generation-probability nucleotide sequences were removed to address suspected cross-contamination and a sequencing artifact. A later analysis calculated a clonal expansion index for each public chain from normalized within-repertoire ranks of inferred template counts. Generation probabilities in a later analysis came from a VDJ recombination model fitted to out-of-frame rearrangements, and those results were checked against IGoR. In a later analysis, hypergeometric tests were used to score TCR-TCR, TCR-HLA and TCR-CMV co-occurrence, with a repertoire-size bias correction applied to TCR pairs. False discovery rates were estimated in a later analysis by permuting HLA or CMV assignments 20 times. In a later analysis, co-occurring TCRs were grouped using DBSCAN, and TCRdist sequence similarity was added for clustering within HLA-allele-positive subsets. Co-occurrence clustering excluded repertoires with fewer than 30,000 or more than 120,000 public chains, plus five with anomalous nucleotide sharing. TCRdb provides this immuneACCESS table in a form limited to in-frame rearrangements. Some clones are lacking; in checked studies, under half of them reflect an unresolved V gene, and why the rest are absent is not known. V and J calls and clone size are those listed in that table; D and trimming were worked out from the DNA. For this sample there are 150,000 to 190,000 clones; around 82% appear just once. The ten largest account for 5.5% to 8.5% of the sample.

About this clone itself: The clone's antigen remains unknown. Base qualities are not at hand, and no much larger clone is one base apart.

V and J lose 4 bases and 2 bases, and a span of 9 bases separates them. The germline V gene encodes CDR1 MNHEY and CDR2 SMNVEV (reference sequence). From the cysteine through the phenylalanine, the CDR3 covers 13 amino acids. Only CDR3 DNA is held: 39 bases, read in frame from base 1. What the study reported, not specific to this receptor: V-gene and J-gene trimming of TCR beta chains was associated with a missense DCLRE1C variant in a later genetic analysis, and the association was replicated in an independent cohort. According to a later genetic analysis, donors in an Asian-associated ancestry cluster had fewer N-insertions in productive TCRs than the approximately 690-donor mean. The 87-base-pair reads could not distinguish some IMGT-functional V segments, including TRBV6-2 and TRBV6-3, so those segments were excluded. The cohort was sequenced for TCR beta chains only, and without alpha or paired-chain data the features that could be detected were limited. At a false discovery rate of 0.05, a later analysis linked about 17,000 TCR beta sequences to specific HLA alleles. In a later analysis, TCR association rates were found to vary across HLA loci, with the most associated TCRs seen for DRB1 alleles and the fewest for HLA-C alleles. The classifier was reported to diagnose cytomegalovirus status with high specificity and sensitivity in both the original and validation cohorts. CMV serostatus was the only immune exposure information available for the cohort. According to the authors, the approach could potentially be generalized to other disease states and immunological phenotypes. While some public TCRs were present in many individuals, most TCR sequences turned up only very rarely across donors. The study listed approximately 160 TCR beta chains as associated with cytomegalovirus. In an earlier analysis of roughly 560 of the donors, most TCR beta V segments were observed in productive rearrangements about 90% or about 30% of the time, broadly matching IMGT annotations. Because some donors lacked HLA typing at each locus, the association tests relied only on the typed subset. A further reported finding was that TCR beta sequences accurately predicted the HLA-A and HLA-B alleles for most subjects in the first cohort. When HLA alleles, especially DR and DQ, strongly co-occurred, TCR associations were difficult to assign to individual alleles. A cluster of highly shared sequence variants was judged likely to represent a technical artifact of the sequencing pipeline. According to a later analysis, most CMV-associated TCR beta chains appeared to be HLA-restricted, and the HLA associations seemed to be driven largely by CMV exposure. Sequencing depth was assumed to be roughly uniform across donors in the presence/absence analyses, though that assumption may not hold. In vitro tests confirmed that a few of the cytomegalovirus-associated TCR beta chains recognize cytomegalovirus antigens. In a later analysis, several top co-occurrence clusters were reported to appear linked to parvovirus B19, influenza, CMV and Epstein-Barr virus. In a later analysis, HLA-associated TCR beta chains showed more clonal expansion and lower generation probabilities than non-associated chains that were equally common. Linkage disequilibrium might explain the correlated functional status among segregating V segments, but an unknown experimental factor could not be excluded. Because counts were too low, roughly 16 rarely observed V segments, including chromosome 9 orphons, were left out of the earlier analysis of 587 of the donors.

In total, over 600 healthy bone marrow donors made up the cohort. At the time of sampling, every cohort member was nominally healthy, though immune exposures that went unrecorded were likely present. The donor tested CMV seropositive and was one of the 289 seropositive cohort members. Each donor provided a peripheral blood sample, and peripheral blood mononuclear cells were used for TCR beta sequencing. The Qiagen DNeasy Blood Extraction Kit was used to extract genomic DNA from the blood cell samples. The sample taken for sequencing was PBMCs. The sequence came from a woman aged 45-60 years in good health and CMV-seropositive. This receptor chain uses TRBV27 and TRBJ2-7; TRBD2 might be the D gene, on 6 matching bases. The nucleotide sequence is given as TGTGCCAGCAGTTGGGGACTTACCTACGAGCAGTACTTC. It encodes CASSWGLTYEQYF.